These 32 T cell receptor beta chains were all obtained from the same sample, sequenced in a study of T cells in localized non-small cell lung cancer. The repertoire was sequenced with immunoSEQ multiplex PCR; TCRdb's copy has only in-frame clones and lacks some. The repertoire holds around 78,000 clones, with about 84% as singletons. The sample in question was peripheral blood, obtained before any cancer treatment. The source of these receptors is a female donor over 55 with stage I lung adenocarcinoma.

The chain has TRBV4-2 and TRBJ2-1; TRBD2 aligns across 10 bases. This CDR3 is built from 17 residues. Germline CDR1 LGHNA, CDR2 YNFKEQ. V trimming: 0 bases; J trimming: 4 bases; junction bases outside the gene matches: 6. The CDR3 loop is CASSQDLGLAEYNEQFF. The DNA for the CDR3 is TGTGCCAGCAGCCAAGACCTTGGACTAGCGGAATACAATGAGCAGTTCTTC.

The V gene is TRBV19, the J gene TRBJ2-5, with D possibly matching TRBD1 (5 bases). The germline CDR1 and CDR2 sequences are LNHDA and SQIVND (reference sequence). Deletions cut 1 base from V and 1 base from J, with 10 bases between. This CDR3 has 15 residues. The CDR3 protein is CASSIGGRVQETQYF. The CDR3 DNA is TGTGCCAGTAGTATAGGTGGCAGGGTCCAAGAGACCCAGTACTTC.

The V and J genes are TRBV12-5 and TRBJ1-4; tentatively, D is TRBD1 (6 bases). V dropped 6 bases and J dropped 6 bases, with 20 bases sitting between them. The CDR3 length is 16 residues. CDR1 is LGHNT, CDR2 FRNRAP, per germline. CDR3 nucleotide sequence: TGTGCTAGTGGAACCCCGTCGGGGGGCATCGATGAAAAACTGTTTTTT. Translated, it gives CASGTPSGGIDEKLFF.

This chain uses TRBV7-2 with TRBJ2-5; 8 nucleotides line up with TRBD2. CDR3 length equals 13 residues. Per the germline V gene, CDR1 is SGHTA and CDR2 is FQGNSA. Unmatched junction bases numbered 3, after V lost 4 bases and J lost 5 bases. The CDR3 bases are TGTGCCAGCAGCTCAAGCGGGAGTGAGACCCAGTACTTC. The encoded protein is CASSSSGSETQYF. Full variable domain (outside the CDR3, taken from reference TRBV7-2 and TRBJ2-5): GAGVSQSPSNKVTEKGKDVELRCDPISGHTALYWYRQSLGQGLEFLIYFQGNSAPDKSGLPSDRFSAERTGGSVSTLTIQRTQQEDSAVYLCASSSSGSETQYFGPGTRLLVL.

CDR3 amino acids: CASSFSSGYEQYF. The CDR3 DNA is TGTGCCAGCAGCTTTTCTAGCGGCTACGAGCAGTACTTC. The rearrangement uses TRBV11-2 and TRBJ2-7; 7 bases match TRBD2. Germline V gene sequence: CDR1 SGHAT, CDR2 FQNNGV. V shed 3 bases, J shed 3 bases, and the junction held 2 bases outside the gene matches. CDR3 length equals 13 residues.

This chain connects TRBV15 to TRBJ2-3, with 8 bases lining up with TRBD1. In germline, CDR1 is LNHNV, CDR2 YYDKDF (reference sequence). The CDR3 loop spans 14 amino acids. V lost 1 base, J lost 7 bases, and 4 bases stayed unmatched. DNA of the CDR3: TGTGCCACCAGCAGAGGGGACAGGAAAAATACGCAGTATTTT. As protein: CATSRGDRKNTQYF.

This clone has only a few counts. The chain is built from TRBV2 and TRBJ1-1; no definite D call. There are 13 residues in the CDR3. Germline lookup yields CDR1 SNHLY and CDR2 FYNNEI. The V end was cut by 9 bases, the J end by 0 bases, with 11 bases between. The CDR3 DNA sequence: TGTGCCAGTGGAGTAGCCGTGAACACTGAAGCTTTCTTT. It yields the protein CASGVAVNTEAFF.

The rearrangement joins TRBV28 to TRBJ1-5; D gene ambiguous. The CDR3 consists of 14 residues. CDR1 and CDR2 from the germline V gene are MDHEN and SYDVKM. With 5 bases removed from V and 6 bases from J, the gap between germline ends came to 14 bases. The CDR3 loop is CASSPQRVVQPQHF. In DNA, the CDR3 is TGTGCCAGCAGTCCTCAGAGGGTTGTTCAGCCCCAGCATTTT.

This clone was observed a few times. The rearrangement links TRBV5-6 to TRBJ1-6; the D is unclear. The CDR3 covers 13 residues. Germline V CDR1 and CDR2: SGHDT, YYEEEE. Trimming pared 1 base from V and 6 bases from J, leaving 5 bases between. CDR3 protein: CASSLLGNSPLHF. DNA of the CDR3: TGTGCCAGCAGCTTGCTGGGTAATTCACCCCTCCACTTT.

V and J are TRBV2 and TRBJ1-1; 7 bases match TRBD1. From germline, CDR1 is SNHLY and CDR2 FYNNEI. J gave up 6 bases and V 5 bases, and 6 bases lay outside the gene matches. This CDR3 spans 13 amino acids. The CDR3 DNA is TGTGCCAGCAGTTCTCCCGGGACAGCTGAAGCTTTCTTT. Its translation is CASSSPGTAEAFF.

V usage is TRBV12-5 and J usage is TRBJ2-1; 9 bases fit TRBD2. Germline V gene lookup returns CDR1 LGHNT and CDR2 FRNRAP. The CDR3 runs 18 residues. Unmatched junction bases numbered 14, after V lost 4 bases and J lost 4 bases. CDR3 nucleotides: TGTGCTAGTGGTTCTAGCGGGAAAGATGAATTATCGTACAATGAGCAGTTCTTC. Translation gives CASGSSGKDELSYNEQFF.

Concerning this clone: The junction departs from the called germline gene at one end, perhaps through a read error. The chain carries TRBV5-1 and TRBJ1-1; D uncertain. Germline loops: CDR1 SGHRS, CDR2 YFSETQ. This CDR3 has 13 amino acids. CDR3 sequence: CASSLAVRTEAFF. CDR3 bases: TGTGCCAGCAGTTTGGCAGTCAGAACTGAAGCTTTCTTT.

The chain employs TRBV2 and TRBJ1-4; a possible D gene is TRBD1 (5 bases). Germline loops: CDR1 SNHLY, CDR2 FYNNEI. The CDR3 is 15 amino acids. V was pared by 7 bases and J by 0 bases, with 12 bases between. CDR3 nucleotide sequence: TGTGCCAGCAATCTACGGGACGCAACTAATGAAAAACTGTTTTTT. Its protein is CASNLRDATNEKLFF.

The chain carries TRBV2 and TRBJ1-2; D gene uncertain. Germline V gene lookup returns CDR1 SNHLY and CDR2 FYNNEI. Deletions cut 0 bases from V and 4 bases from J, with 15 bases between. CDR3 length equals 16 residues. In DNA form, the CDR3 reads TGTGCCAGCAGTGAAGCGCTGGGCCCACGGGGCTATGGCTACACCTTC. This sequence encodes CASSEALGPRGYGYTF.

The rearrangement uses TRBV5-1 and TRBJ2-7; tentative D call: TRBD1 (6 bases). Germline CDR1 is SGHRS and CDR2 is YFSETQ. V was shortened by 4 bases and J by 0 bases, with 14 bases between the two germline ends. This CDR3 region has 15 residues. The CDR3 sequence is CASSPPLDSSYEQYF. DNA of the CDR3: TGCGCCAGCAGCCCGCCCCTGGACAGCTCCTACGAGCAGTACTTC.

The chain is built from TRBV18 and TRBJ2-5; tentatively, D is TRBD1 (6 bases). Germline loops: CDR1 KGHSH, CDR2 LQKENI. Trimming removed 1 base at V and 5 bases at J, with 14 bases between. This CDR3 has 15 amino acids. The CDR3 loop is CASSPRPGVEETQYF. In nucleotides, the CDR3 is TGTGCCAGCTCACCACGTCCAGGGGTGGAGGAGACCCAGTACTTC. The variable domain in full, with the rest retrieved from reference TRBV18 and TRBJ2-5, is NAGVMQNPRHLVRRRGQEARLRCSPMKGHSHVYWYRQLPEEGLKFMVYLQKENIIDESGMPKERFSAEFPKEGPSILRIQQVVRGDSAAYFCASSPRPGVEETQYFGPGTRLLVL.

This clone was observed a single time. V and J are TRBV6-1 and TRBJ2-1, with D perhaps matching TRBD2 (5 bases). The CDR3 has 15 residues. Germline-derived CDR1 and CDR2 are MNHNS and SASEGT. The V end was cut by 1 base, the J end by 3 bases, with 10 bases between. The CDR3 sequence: CASSEGVAHYNEQFF. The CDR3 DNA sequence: TGTGCCAGCAGTGAAGGGGTAGCGCACTACAATGAGCAGTTCTTC.

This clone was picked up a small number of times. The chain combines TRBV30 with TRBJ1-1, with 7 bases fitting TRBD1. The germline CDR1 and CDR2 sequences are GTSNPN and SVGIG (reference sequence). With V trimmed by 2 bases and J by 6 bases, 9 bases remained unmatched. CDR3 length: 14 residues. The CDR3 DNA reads TGTGCCTGGAGTTCCTCCGGGACAGAACCTGAAGCTTTCTTT. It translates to CAWSSSGTEPEAFF.

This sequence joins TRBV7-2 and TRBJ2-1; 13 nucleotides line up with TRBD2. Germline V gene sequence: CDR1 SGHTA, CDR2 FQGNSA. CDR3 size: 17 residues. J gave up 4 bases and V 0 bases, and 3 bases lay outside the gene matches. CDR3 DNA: TGTGCCAGCAGCTTAGCGACTAGCGGGGGGACATACAATGAGCAGTTCTTC. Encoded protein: CASSLATSGGTYNEQFF.

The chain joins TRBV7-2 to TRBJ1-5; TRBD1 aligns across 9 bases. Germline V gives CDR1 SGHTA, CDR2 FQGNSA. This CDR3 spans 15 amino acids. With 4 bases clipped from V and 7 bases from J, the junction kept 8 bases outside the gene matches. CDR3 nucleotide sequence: TGTGCCAGCAGCTCGCCGGGACAGGGAAGCCAGCCCCAGCATTTT. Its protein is CASSSPGQGSQPQHF.

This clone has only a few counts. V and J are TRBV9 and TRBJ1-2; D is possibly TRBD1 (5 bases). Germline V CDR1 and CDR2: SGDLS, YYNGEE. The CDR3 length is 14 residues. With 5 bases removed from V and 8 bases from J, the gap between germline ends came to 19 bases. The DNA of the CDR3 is TGTGCCAGCAGGGGGTTGGATAGGGGCAGGGGCTACACCTTC. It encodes CASRGLDRGRGYTF.

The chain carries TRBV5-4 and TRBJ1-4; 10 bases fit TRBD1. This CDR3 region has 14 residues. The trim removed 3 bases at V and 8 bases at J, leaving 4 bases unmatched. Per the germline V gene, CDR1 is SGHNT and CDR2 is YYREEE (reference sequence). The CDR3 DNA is TGTGCCAGCAGCTGGGACAGGGGCCAGGAAAAACTGTTTTTT. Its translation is CASSWDRGQEKLFF.

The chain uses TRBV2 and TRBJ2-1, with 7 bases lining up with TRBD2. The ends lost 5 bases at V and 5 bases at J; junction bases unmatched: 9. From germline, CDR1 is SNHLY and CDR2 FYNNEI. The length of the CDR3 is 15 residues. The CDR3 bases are TGTGCCAGCAGTATGGGAGCGGGAAGTCACAATGAGCAGTTCTTC. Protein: CASSMGAGSHNEQFF.

The CDR3: CASSLLGNQPQHF. The CDR3 DNA is TGTGCCAGCAGTTTATTGGGCAATCAGCCCCAGCATTTT. V and J are TRBV27 and TRBJ1-5, with unresolved D. V lost 1 base, J lost 2 bases, and 3 bases lay in between. Germline V gene lookup returns CDR1 MNHEY and CDR2 SMNVEV (reference sequence). This CDR3 comprises 13 residues.

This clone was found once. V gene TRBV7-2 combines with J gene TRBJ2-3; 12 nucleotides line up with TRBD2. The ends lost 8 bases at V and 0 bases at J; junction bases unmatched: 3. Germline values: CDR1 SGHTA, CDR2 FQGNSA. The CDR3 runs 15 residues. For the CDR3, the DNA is TGTGCCAGCGACACTAGCGGGGGGAGCACAGATACGCAGTATTTT. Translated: CASDTSGGSTDTQYF. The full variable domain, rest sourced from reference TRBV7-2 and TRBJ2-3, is GAGVSQSPSNKVTEKGKDVELRCDPISGHTALYWYRQSLGQGLEFLIYFQGNSAPDKSGLPSDRFSAERTGGSVSTLTIQRTQQEDSAVYLCASDTSGGSTDTQYFGPGTRLTVL.

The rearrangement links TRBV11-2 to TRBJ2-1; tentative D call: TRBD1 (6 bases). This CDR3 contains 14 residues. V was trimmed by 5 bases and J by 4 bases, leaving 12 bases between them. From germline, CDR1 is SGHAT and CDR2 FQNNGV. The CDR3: CASSDLQGYNEQFF. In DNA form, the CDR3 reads TGTGCCAGCAGCGATTTACAGGGATACAATGAGCAGTTCTTC.

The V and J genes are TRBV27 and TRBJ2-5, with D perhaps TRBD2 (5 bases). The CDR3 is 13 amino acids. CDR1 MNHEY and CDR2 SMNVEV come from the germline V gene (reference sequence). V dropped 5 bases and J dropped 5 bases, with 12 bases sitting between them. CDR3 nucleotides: TGTGCCAGCAGTACCGCGGGCCGGGAGACCCAGTACTTC. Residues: CASSTAGRETQYF.

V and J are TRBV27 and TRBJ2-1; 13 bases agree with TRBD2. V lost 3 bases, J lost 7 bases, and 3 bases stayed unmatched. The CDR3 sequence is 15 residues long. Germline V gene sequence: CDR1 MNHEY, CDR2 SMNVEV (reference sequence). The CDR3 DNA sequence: TGTGCCAGCAGTTTGGTACTAGCGGGGGGGAATGAGCAGTTCTTC. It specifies CASSLVLAGGNEQFF.

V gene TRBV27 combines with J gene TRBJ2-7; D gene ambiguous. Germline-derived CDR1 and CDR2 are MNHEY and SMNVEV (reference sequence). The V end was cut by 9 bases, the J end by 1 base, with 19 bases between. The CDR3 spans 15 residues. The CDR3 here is CASQLTTDPSYEQYF. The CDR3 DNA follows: TGTGCCAGTCAGCTTACCACGGACCCTTCCTACGAGCAGTACTTC.

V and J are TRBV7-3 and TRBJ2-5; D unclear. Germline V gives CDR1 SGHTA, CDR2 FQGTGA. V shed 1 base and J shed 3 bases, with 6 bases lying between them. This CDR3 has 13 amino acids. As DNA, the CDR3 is TGTGCCAGCAGCTTAAATGAAAAAGAGACCCAGTACTTC. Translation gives CASSLNEKETQYF.

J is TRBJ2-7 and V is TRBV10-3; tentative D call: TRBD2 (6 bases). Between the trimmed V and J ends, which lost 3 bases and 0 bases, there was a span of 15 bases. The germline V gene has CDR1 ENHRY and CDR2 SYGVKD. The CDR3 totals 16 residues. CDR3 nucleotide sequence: TGTGCCATCAGTGATCCGGGGGATTCTAGCTCCTACGAGCAGTACTTC. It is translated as CAISDPGDSSSYEQYF.

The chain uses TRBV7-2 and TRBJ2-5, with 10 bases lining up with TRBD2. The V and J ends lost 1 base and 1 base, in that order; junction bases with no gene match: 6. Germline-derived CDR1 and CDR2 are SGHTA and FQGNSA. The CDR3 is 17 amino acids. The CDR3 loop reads CASSLVASGRGQETQYF. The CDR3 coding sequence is TGTGCCAGCAGCTTAGTGGCTAGCGGGAGAGGCCAAGAGACCCAGTACTTC.